This is a list of T cell receptor beta chains from one sample in a study of monozygotic twins with cystic fibrosis. The protocol was immunoSEQ multiplex PCR, while the TCRdb copy is restricted to in-frame clones and leaves out a portion. The data show about 7,500 clones, 94% seen once. The sequenced sample consisted of blood. The origin of the receptors is a boy under 10 years old with cystic fibrosis. CDR3s include the opening cysteine and the closing phenylalanine or tryptophan. The D gene is left open where the match is weak. The size entry is marked missing in some rows and otherwise reads once, few, many or a size class.

J gene: TRBJ2-7; D gene: NA; V gene: TRBV6-1; clone size: few; CDR3 protein: CASSETPIVYEQYF; CDR3 DNA: TGTGCCAGCAGTGAGACGCCGATTGTCTACGAGCAGTACTTC
J gene: TRBJ2-1; D gene: NA; V gene: TRBV4-2; clone size: NA; CDR3 protein: CASSQVITDYNEQFF; CDR3 DNA: TGTGCCAGCAGCCAAGTCATCACAGACTACAATGAGCAGTTCTTC
J gene: TRBJ1-1; D gene: TRBD1; V gene: TRBV7-9; clone size: NA; CDR3 protein: CASSGRTGIDSEAFF; CDR3 DNA: TGTGCCAGCAGCGGCCGGACAGGAATAGACTCTGAAGCTTTCTTT
J gene: TRBJ2-2; D gene: TRBD1; V gene: TRBV12-5; clone size: NA; CDR3 protein: CASGLAGTGFTGELFF; CDR3 DNA: TGTGCTAGTGGTTTGGCAGGGACAGGGTTCACCGGGGAGCTGTTTTTT
J gene: TRBJ1-5; D gene: NA; V gene: TRBV6-6; clone size: NA; CDR3 protein: CASTDSEAEGQPQHF; CDR3 DNA: TGTGCCAGCACCGACAGCGAAGCTGAGGGGCAGCCCCAGCATTTT
J gene: TRBJ2-7; D gene: TRBD1; V gene: TRBV5-6; clone size: few; CDR3 protein: CASSTTGSPYEQYF; CDR3 DNA: TGTGCCAGCAGCACGACAGGGAGCCCCTACGAGCAGTACTTC
J gene: TRBJ2-3; D gene: NA; V gene: TRBV6-4; clone size: once; CDR3 protein: CASRAGGSDTQYF; CDR3 DNA: TGTGCCAGCAGGGCCGGGGGTTCAGATACGCAGTATTTT
J gene: TRBJ1-1; D gene: NA; V gene: TRBV7-2; clone size: NA; CDR3 protein: CASSVQGNTEAFF; CDR3 DNA: TGTGCCAGCAGCGTACAGGGGAACACTGAAGCTTTCTTT
J gene: TRBJ1-2; D gene: NA; V gene: TRBV6-1; clone size: once; CDR3 protein: CASLLRGLGGYTF; CDR3 DNA: TGTGCCAGCCTTCTCCGTGGACTAGGTGGCTACACCTTC
J gene: TRBJ1-3; D gene: NA; V gene: TRBV5-1; clone size: NA; CDR3 protein: CASSLYPGALGNTIYF; CDR3 DNA: TGCGCCAGCAGCTTGTATCCGGGGGCTCTGGGAAACACCATATATTTT
J gene: TRBJ2-2; D gene: TRBD1; V gene: TRBV18; clone size: NA; CDR3 protein: CASSPRDSRTGELFF; CDR3 DNA: TGTGCCAGCTCACCAAGGGACAGCAGGACCGGGGAGCTGTTTTTT
J gene: TRBJ1-1; D gene: NA; V gene: TRBV14; clone size: NA; CDR3 protein: CASSQDRNTEAFF; CDR3 DNA: TGTGCCAGCAGCCAGGACAGGAACACTGAAGCTTTCTTT
J gene: TRBJ2-5; D gene: NA; V gene: TRBV7-2; clone size: once; CDR3 protein: CASSLSETGLQTQYF; CDR3 DNA: TGTGCCAGCAGCTTATCCGAGACAGGTTTGCAGACCCAGTACTTC
J gene: TRBJ2-2; D gene: NA; V gene: TRBV7-9; clone size: NA; CDR3 protein: CASSSNTGELFF; CDR3 DNA: TGTGCCAGCAGCTCGAACACCGGGGAGCTGTTTTTT
J gene: TRBJ1-4; D gene: TRBD1; V gene: TRBV19; clone size: NA; CDR3 protein: CASSIGTGGGEKLFF; CDR3 DNA: TGTGCCAGTAGTATTGGGACAGGGGGCGGTGAAAAACTGTTTTTT
J gene: TRBJ1-5; D gene: NA; V gene: TRBV19; clone size: once; CDR3 protein: CASSIQDNQPQHF; CDR3 DNA: TGTGCCAGTAGTATACAGGATAATCAGCCCCAGCATTTT
J gene: TRBJ1-1; D gene: NA; V gene: TRBV21-1; clone size: NA; CDR3 protein: CASSKVKGRGLTEAFF; CDR3 DNA: TGTGCCAGCAGCAAAGTTAAAGGCAGGGGGCTCACTGAAGCTTTCTTT
J gene: TRBJ2-3; D gene: NA; V gene: TRBV2; clone size: once; CDR3 protein: CASTVNSADTQYF; CDR3 DNA: TGTGCCAGCACGGTTAACTCGGCGGATACGCAGTATTTT
J gene: TRBJ1-5; D gene: NA; V gene: TRBV19; clone size: NA; CDR3 protein: CASSIRQASNQPQHF; CDR3 DNA: TGTGCCAGTAGTATACGACAGGCGAGCAATCAGCCCCAGCATTTT
J gene: TRBJ2-6; D gene: NA; V gene: TRBV25-1; clone size: NA; CDR3 protein: CASSGIRDSGANVLTF; CDR3 DNA: TGTGCCAGCAGTGGGATCAGGGACTCTGGGGCCAACGTCCTGACTTTC
J gene: TRBJ2-2; D gene: TRBD1; V gene: TRBV7-2; clone size: NA; CDR3 protein: CASSRQGAGELFF; CDR3 DNA: TGTGCCAGCAGCCGACAGGGCGCCGGGGAGCTGTTTTTT
J gene: TRBJ1-4; D gene: NA; V gene: TRBV29-1; clone size: once; CDR3 protein: CSVVPYGGTNEKLFF; CDR3 DNA: TGCAGCGTTGTTCCTTACGGGGGAACTAATGAAAAACTGTTTTTT
J gene: TRBJ2-7; D gene: NA; V gene: TRBV19; clone size: NA; CDR3 protein: CASSIQGNSYEQYF; CDR3 DNA: TGTGCCAGTAGTATACAGGGTAACTCCTACGAGCAGTACTTC
J gene: TRBJ2-7; D gene: TRBD1; V gene: TRBV10-2; clone size: NA; CDR3 protein: CASRDRGASYEQYF; CDR3 DNA: TGCGCCAGCAGGGACAGGGGGGCCTCCTACGAGCAGTACTTC
J gene: TRBJ2-7; D gene: NA; V gene: TRBV14; clone size: NA; CDR3 protein: CASSWGGEQYF; CDR3 DNA: TGTGCCAGCAGCTGGGGTGGCGAGCAGTACTTC
J gene: TRBJ1-2; D gene: TRBD1; V gene: TRBV5-8; clone size: NA; CDR3 protein: CASSPYPTGGAYGYTF; CDR3 DNA: TGTGCCAGCAGCCCTTACCCTACAGGGGGCGCGTATGGCTACACCTTC
J gene: TRBJ2-7; D gene: NA; V gene: TRBV9; clone size: NA; CDR3 protein: CASSAEAGGNGEQYF; CDR3 DNA: TGTGCCAGCAGCGCGGAAGCAGGGGGGAATGGAGAGCAGTACTTC
J gene: TRBJ1-2; D gene: TRBD1; V gene: TRBV25-1; clone size: NA; CDR3 protein: CASSAGQGDGYGYTF; CDR3 DNA: TGTGCCAGCAGCGCGGGACAGGGGGACGGCTATGGCTACACCTTC
J gene: TRBJ2-5; D gene: NA; V gene: TRBV6-5; clone size: once; CDR3 protein: CASNERGGWETQYF; CDR3 DNA: TGTGCCAGCAACGAAAGGGGGGGCTGGGAGACCCAGTACTTC
J gene: TRBJ1-5; D gene: TRBD1; V gene: TRBV19; clone size: NA; CDR3 protein: CASSTSQGVGNQPQHF; CDR3 DNA: TGTGCCAGTAGTACATCACAGGGGGTCGGCAATCAGCCCCAGCATTTT
J gene: TRBJ2-3; D gene: NA; V gene: TRBV9; clone size: NA; CDR3 protein: CASSALGRNTDTQYF; CDR3 DNA: TGTGCCAGCAGCGCCCTAGGACGGAACACAGATACGCAGTATTTT
J gene: TRBJ2-7; D gene: NA; V gene: TRBV5-1; clone size: NA; CDR3 protein: CASSFSTSYEQYF; CDR3 DNA: TGCGCCAGCAGCTTCTCTACCTCCTACGAGCAGTACTTC
J gene: TRBJ2-5; D gene: TRBD1; V gene: TRBV5-1; clone size: NA; CDR3 protein: CASSLEGTGQETQYF; CDR3 DNA: TGCGCCAGCAGCTTGGAGGGGACAGGCCAAGAGACCCAGTACTTC